This passage covers 31 T cell receptor beta chains from one sample sequenced in a study of radiation and T cells in renal cell carcinoma. Time point meaning: blood 2 weeks post-SBRT. Described treatment: 15 Gy SBRT to primary tumor, nephrectomy 4 weeks later. The data were produced by immunoSEQ multiplex PCR, yet TCRdb's version contains in-frame clones alone and is incomplete. This table holds roughly 130,000 clones, 80% to 90% found once. The specimen comprised blood, sampled from a patient whose treatment included radiotherapy and nephrectomy. Receptors were obtained from a woman aged 55-75 years with renal cell carcinoma.

This clone was seen a few times. At one end the junction does not follow the germline gene, possibly because of a read error. V gene TRBV6-1 combines with J gene TRBJ1-1; no clear D gene. The CDR3 totals 12 residues. Per the germline V gene, CDR1 is MNHNS and CDR2 is SASEGT. The DNA of the CDR3 is TGTGCCAGCAGTGACCAGAACGCTGAAGCTTTCTTT. Encoded protein: CASSDQNAEAFF.

This chain connects TRBV5-5 to TRBJ1-5; TRBD1 matches 7 bases. J was trimmed by 5 bases and V by 2 bases; bases with no gene match: 7. Germline V gene lookup returns CDR1 SGHKS and CDR2 YYEKEE (reference sequence). CDR3 size: 15 residues. CDR3 region: CASSFVQGGDQPQHF. CDR3 DNA: TGTGCCAGCAGCTTCGTCCAGGGGGGAGATCAGCCCCAGCATTTT.

CDR3 loop: CASGLGGAPNTGELFF. In nucleotides, the CDR3 is TGTGCTAGTGGTTTAGGGGGGGCCCCGAACACCGGGGAGCTGTTTTTT. This chain links TRBV12-5 with TRBJ2-2; D may be TRBD2 (7 bases). This CDR3 has 16 amino acids. The germline V and J ends were trimmed by 3 bases and 0 bases, with 11 bases remaining between them. Germline CDR1 and CDR2: LGHNT and FRNRAP.

This clone was seen once. J is TRBJ2-2 and V is TRBV27; 12 positions agree with TRBD1. Germline V gene data show CDR1 as MNHEY and CDR2 as SMNVEV (reference sequence). This CDR3 comprises 16 residues. With 4 bases clipped from V and 6 bases from J, the junction kept 6 bases outside the gene matches. CDR3 amino acids: CASSSPGQGASGELFF. In DNA form, the CDR3 reads TGTGCCAGCAGTTCTCCGGGACAGGGGGCGTCCGGGGAGCTGTTTTTT.

The table lists this clone with a few counts. The CDR3 here is CASSYFPGQGTDTQYF. In DNA, the CDR3 is TGTGCCAGCAGCTATTTCCCGGGACAGGGCACAGATACGCAGTATTTT. The V call is TRBV11-3, the J call TRBJ2-3; TRBD1 matches at 8 bases. V was clipped by 4 bases and J by 1 base; unmatched bases: 7. Per germline, CDR1 SGHNT and CDR2 YENEEA. The CDR3 is made up of 16 amino acids.

The gene calls are TRBV5-1 and TRBJ2-1; 9 bases are a match to TRBD2. CDR1 is SGHRS, CDR2 YFSETQ, per germline. The CDR3 sequence is 17 residues long. V dropped 6 bases and J dropped 4; count of bases not matched to a gene: 14. This CDR3 reads CASTRTSAERAYNEQFF. Here the CDR3 DNA reads TGCGCCAGCACCCGGACTAGCGCAGAGAGGGCGTACAATGAGCAGTTCTTC.

Ten or more counts support this clone. The chain uses TRBV10-3 and TRBJ1-2, with TRBD1 identical over 7 bases. Germline loops: CDR1 ENHRY, CDR2 SYGVKD. The CDR3 covers 15 residues. Losses at the gene ends were 3 bases for V and 7 bases for J; bases not matched to a gene: 11. The CDR3: CAISDAVTGMVGYTF. The CDR3 coding sequence is TGTGCCATCAGTGACGCGGTGACAGGGATGGTTGGCTACACCTTC.

The chain employs TRBV11-2 and TRBJ1-2; TRBD1 is a possible D gene (5 bases). This CDR3 is built from 15 residues. CDR1 is SGHAT and CDR2 is FQNNGV in the germline V gene. Trimming pared 1 base from V and 4 bases from J, leaving 13 bases between. The CDR3 region is CASSLAGQGVYGYTF. The CDR3 DNA sequence: TGTGCCAGCAGCTTAGCGGGCCAGGGCGTCTATGGCTACACCTTC.

This clone was detected once. This chain links TRBV15 with TRBJ1-2, with D uncertain. Germline-derived CDR1 and CDR2 are LNHNV and YYDKDF (reference sequence). This CDR3 contains 14 residues. Trimming cost V 1 base and J 6 bases, with 12 bases left between them. CDR3 DNA sequence: TGTGCCACCAGCAGAGGGACGCCGGGAGATGGCTACACCTTC. Protein sequence: CATSRGTPGDGYTF.

The CDR3 here is CASSLASRNSPLHF. In DNA form, the CDR3 reads TGCGCCAGCAGCTTGGCCTCAAGGAATTCACCCCTCCACTTT. The chain links TRBV5-1 to TRBJ1-6; the D is unclear. This CDR3 is 14 amino acids long. The germline gives CDR1 SGHRS, CDR2 YFSETQ. V was cut by 0 bases and J by 7 bases, with 8 bases left in between.

This clone was counted a few times. This chain joins TRBV4-1 and TRBJ2-1; 8 bases agree with TRBD1. Germline V gene data show CDR1 as MGHRA and CDR2 as YSYEKL. The CDR3 length is 15 residues. Germline trimming cut 1 base from V and 6 bases from J; bases unmatched to any gene: 5. CDR3 sequence: CASSQGQGIGNEQFF. The CDR3 DNA is TGCGCCAGCAGCCAAGGACAGGGGATCGGCAATGAGCAGTTCTTC.

The V and J genes are TRBV19 and TRBJ2-3, with no clear D. The V gene's germline CDR1 is LNHDA and CDR2 SQIVND (reference sequence). The V gene lost 1 base and the J gene lost 3 bases, with 11 bases spanning the gap. The CDR3 consists of 15 residues. CDR3 region: CASSIGPVYTDTQYF. The CDR3, as DNA: TGTGCCAGTAGTATAGGTCCGGTTTATACAGATACGCAGTATTTT.

The genes are TRBV30 and TRBJ2-3; a possible D gene is TRBD2 (5 bases). This CDR3 contains 12 residues. The germline V and J ends were trimmed by 2 bases and 7 bases, with 10 bases remaining between them. CDR1 and CDR2 (germline): GTSNPN, SVGIG (reference sequence). The chain's CDR3 is CAWSTSDYTQYF. The CDR3, as DNA: TGTGCCTGGAGTACGTCGGACTATACGCAGTATTTT.

In its sample, this clone was seen a few times. The rearrangement joins TRBV6-5 to TRBJ1-2, with D perhaps TRBD1 (6 bases). The CDR3 has 15 residues. V shed 5 bases and J shed 3 bases, with 16 bases lying between them. The germline V gene has CDR1 MNHEY and CDR2 SVGAGI. CDR3 protein: CASSRADRNHYGYTF. The CDR3 DNA reads as TGTGCCAGCAGTAGGGCCGACAGGAATCACTATGGCTACACCTTC.

The CDR3 reads CASSQTVLRSSLDGYTF. CDR3 DNA: TGCGCCAGCAGCCAGACGGTACTAAGGAGTAGTCTTGATGGCTACACCTTC. V is TRBV4-1 and J is TRBJ1-2; D is undetermined. V lost 3 bases, J lost 6 bases, and 23 bases lay in between. Germline V CDR1 and CDR2: MGHRA, YSYEKL. The CDR3 loop spans 17 amino acids.

The gene calls are TRBV7-9 and TRBJ1-1; unclear D gene. This CDR3 region has 13 residues. V lost 5 bases to trimming and J lost 0 bases, with 7 bases between them. The germline CDR1 and CDR2 sequences are SEHNR and FQNEAQ (reference sequence). The DNA for the CDR3 is TGTGCCAGCAGCGCCCCGGTGAACACTGAAGCTTTCTTT. Its translation: CASSAPVNTEAFF.

This chain links TRBV25-1 with TRBJ1-2; D not resolved. Germline loops: CDR1 MGHDK, CDR2 SYGVNS. This CDR3 spans 13 amino acids. V was cut by 6 bases and J by 7 bases, with 15 bases left in between. The CDR3 bases are TGTGCCAGCAGGGACGCGGGGAGAGGTGGCTACACCTTC. This codes for CASRDAGRGGYTF.

The chain employs TRBV4-1 and TRBJ2-5; D perhaps matches TRBD1 (5 bases). Trimming took off 1 base at V and 2 bases at J, with 14 bases between the two ends. Germline assignment: CDR1 MGHRA and CDR2 YSYEKL. This CDR3 is built from 16 residues. The CDR3 sequence is CASSQAQGRMQETQYF. DNA of the CDR3: TGCGCCAGCAGCCAAGCCCAGGGTCGGATGCAAGAGACCCAGTACTTC.

This rearrangement joins TRBV9 to TRBJ1-2; D is unclear. Germline V gene lookup returns CDR1 SGDLS and CDR2 YYNGEE. V was trimmed by 0 bases and J by 8 bases, leaving 11 bases between them. The CDR3 spans 13 residues. CDR3 DNA: TGTGCCAGCAGCGTAGACGCCTCCGGGGGCTACACCTTC. Amino acids: CASSVDASGGYTF.

The sample holds one count of this clone. CDR3 DNA: TGTGCCAGCTCGGCGGCAGGCCCGGGAGGCTACACCTTC. It specifies CASSAAGPGGYTF. The genes are TRBV11-2 and TRBJ1-2; no clear D gene. Trimming removed 8 bases from V and 8 bases from J, with 18 bases in between. Germline CDR1 reads SGHAT; CDR2 reads FQNNGV. This CDR3 has 13 residues.

By proportion, this clone is medium-sized. The J gene is TRBJ2-5, the V gene TRBV27, with 7 bases identical to TRBD1. V was pared by 4 bases and J by 3 bases, with 5 bases of the junction left unmatched. The CDR3 contains 14 residues. Germline assignment: CDR1 MNHEY and CDR2 SMNVEV (reference sequence). CDR3 protein: CASSSITGEETQYF. The CDR3 DNA is TGTGCCAGCAGTTCAATTACAGGGGAAGAGACCCAGTACTTC.

This chain connects TRBV9 to TRBJ2-5, with TRBD2 as a possible D gene (5 bases). V was shortened by 0 bases and J by 2 bases, with 11 bases between the two germline ends. Germline V gives CDR1 SGDLS, CDR2 YYNGEE. The CDR3 is 15 amino acids. The CDR3 is CASSVGGSRQETQYF. The CDR3 nucleotides read TGTGCCAGCAGCGTAGGAGGGAGTAGACAAGAGACCCAGTACTTC.

The genes are TRBV4-2 and TRBJ2-7; D possibly corresponds to TRBD1 (6 bases). Germline V CDR1 and CDR2: LGHNA, YNFKEQ. This CDR3 comprises 17 residues. V was shortened by 0 bases and J by 3 bases, with 18 bases between the two germline ends. The CDR3 DNA is TGTGCCAGCAGCCAAGATGGCAATCCAGGGGCCCGCTACGAGCAGTACTTC. This gives the protein CASSQDGNPGARYEQYF.

This sequence joins TRBV5-1 and TRBJ2-7; TRBD2 agrees at 9 bases. The CDR3 has 14 amino acids. V shed 10 bases and J 5 bases; nucleotides not matched to a gene: 13. Germline values: CDR1 SGHRS, CDR2 YFSETQ. CDR3 bases: TGCGCCTCCTCTCCGTGGACTAGCGACAACGAGCAGTACTTC. It translates to CASSPWTSDNEQYF.

This clone is a singleton in its sample. The chain links TRBV18 to TRBJ2-7; TRBD2 agrees at 12 bases. Germline V gene lookup returns CDR1 KGHSH and CDR2 LQKENI. Trimming removed 3 bases from V and 0 bases from J; junction bases left unmatched: 9. The CDR3 extends over 18 amino acids. The CDR3 region has the DNA TGTGCCAGCTCACCTAACGTCCTAGCGGGAGGGTCCTCCTACGAGCAGTACTTC. Protein product: CASSPNVLAGGSSYEQYF.

The chain employs TRBV2 and TRBJ1-1; 10 bases fit TRBD1. The V gene's germline CDR1 is SNHLY and CDR2 FYNNEI. V shed 3 bases and J 6 bases; nucleotides not matched to a gene: 1. The length of the CDR3 is 13 residues. The chain's CDR3 is CASSEGTGAEAFF. The CDR3, as DNA: TGTGCCAGCAGTGAGGGGACAGGGGCTGAAGCTTTCTTT.

The rearrangement links TRBV6-5 to TRBJ2-5; D is uncertain. Germline values: CDR1 MNHEY, CDR2 SVGAGI. V lost 6 bases and J lost 6, with 14 bases in between. This CDR3 is built from 13 residues. CDR3 region: CASSLHISKTQYF. CDR3 coding DNA: TGTGCCAGCAGCTTACACATAAGTAAGACCCAGTACTTC.

V is TRBV6-6 and J is TRBJ2-7, with a possible D match to TRBD2 (6 bases). The CDR3 covers 14 residues. With 5 bases removed from V and 6 bases from J, the gap between germline ends came to 17 bases. Germline-derived CDR1 and CDR2 are MNHNY and SVGAGI (reference sequence). This chain's CDR3 is CASSNAGTRSEQYF. The CDR3 DNA sequence: TGTGCCAGCAGTAACGCCGGGACTCGTTCCGAGCAGTACTTC.

The chain combines TRBV28 with TRBJ2-7, with D unclear. This CDR3 region has 12 residues. V dropped 6 bases and J dropped 0 bases, with 6 bases sitting between them. The V gene's germline CDR1 is MDHEN and CDR2 SYDVKM. The CDR3 DNA sequence: TGTGCCAGCAGGACCTTCTCCTACGAGCAGTACTTC. Protein: CASRTFSYEQYF.

This sequence joins TRBV6-5 and TRBJ1-2, with D uncertain. CDR3 length: 12 amino acids. CDR1 and CDR2 (germline): MNHEY, SVGAGI. Trimming left V 4 bases short and J 2 bases short, with 5 bases between. Here the CDR3 reads CASSSVNYGYTF. The CDR3 DNA reads as TGTGCCAGCAGTTCTGTGAACTATGGCTACACCTTC.

This chain connects TRBV19 to TRBJ2-1; 7 bases agree with TRBD1. The CDR3 extends over 15 amino acids. V lost 3 bases, J lost 7 bases, and 9 bases stayed unmatched. CDR1 is LNHDA and CDR2 is SQIVND in the germline V gene (reference sequence). The CDR3, as DNA: TGTGCCAGTAGTATGAGGGACAGTGGGTCGAATGAGCAGTTCTTC. Protein: CASSMRDSGSNEQFF.